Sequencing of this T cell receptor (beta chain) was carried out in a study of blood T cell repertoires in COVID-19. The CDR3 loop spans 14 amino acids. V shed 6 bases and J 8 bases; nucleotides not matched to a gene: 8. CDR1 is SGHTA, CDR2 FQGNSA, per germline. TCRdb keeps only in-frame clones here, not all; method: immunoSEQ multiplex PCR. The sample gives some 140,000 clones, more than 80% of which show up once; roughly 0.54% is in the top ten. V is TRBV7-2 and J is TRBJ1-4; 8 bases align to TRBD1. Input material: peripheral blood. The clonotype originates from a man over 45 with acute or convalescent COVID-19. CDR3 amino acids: CASSKGQGTEKLFF. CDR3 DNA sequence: TGTGCCAGCAGTAAAGGACAGGGTACCGAAAAACTGTTTTTT.